A single sample is the source of the 14 T cell receptor beta chains below, sequenced in a study of blood T cell repertoires in COVID-19. The table came from immunoSEQ multiplex PCR; TCRdb's copy has only in-frame clones and leaves some out. This sample has about 140,000 clones; approximately 80% occur once, and the top ten carry 3.5% to 5%. The specimen sequenced was peripheral blood. The source of these receptors is a woman at least 80 years old with active or convalescent COVID-19.

The chain is built from TRBV27 and TRBJ2-7; 8 bases line up with TRBD2. The V gene end was trimmed by 0 bases and the J gene end by 0 bases; junction bases not matched to a gene: 4. CDR1 and CDR2 from the germline V gene are MNHEY and SMNVEV (reference sequence). The CDR3 has 16 residues. The CDR3: CASSLSSAGGSYEQYF. CDR3 nucleotides: TGTGCCAGCAGTTTATCGTCTGCGGGGGGCTCCTACGAGCAGTACTTC.

The V and J genes are TRBV30 and TRBJ2-3, with D maybe TRBD1 (6 bases). The CDR3 totals 14 residues. Looked up from germline, CDR1 is GTSNPN and CDR2 is SVGIG (reference sequence). Trimming pared 0 bases from V and 4 bases from J, leaving 11 bases between. CDR3 amino acids: CAWSVRRGADTQYF. CDR3 in DNA: TGTGCCTGGAGTGTACGCAGGGGAGCAGATACGCAGTATTTT.

The chain uses TRBV28 and TRBJ2-1, with 9 positions matching TRBD2. The CDR3 covers 15 residues. V was clipped by 6 bases and J by 5 bases; unmatched bases: 8. Germline CDR1 and CDR2: MDHEN and SYDVKM. The DNA of the CDR3 is TGTGCCAGCAGCCGGGGGACTAGCCAAAACAATGAGCAGTTCTTC. Protein product: CASSRGTSQNNEQFF.

The V and J genes are TRBV7-2 and TRBJ2-3; D remains ambiguous. Trimming pared 1 base from V and 5 bases from J, leaving 10 bases between. Germline CDR1 and CDR2: SGHTA and FQGNSA. The CDR3 runs to 14 residues. This chain's CDR3 is CASSLVGVRDTQYF. The CDR3, as DNA: TGTGCCAGCAGCTTAGTTGGAGTTAGAGATACGCAGTATTTT.

This chain joins TRBV4-3 and TRBJ2-2, with TRBD1 matching over 9 bases. In germline, CDR1 is LGHNA, CDR2 YSLEER. CDR3 length: 18 residues. V trimming: 0 bases; J trimming: 1 base; junction bases outside the gene matches: 6. The CDR3 sequence: CASSQETGGAGNTGELFF. CDR3 sequence (DNA): TGCGCCAGCAGCCAAGAAACAGGGGGCGCGGGGAACACCGGGGAGCTGTTTTTT.

The gene calls are TRBV6-5 and TRBJ2-3; maybe TRBD2 (6 bases). Germline V gives CDR1 MNHEY, CDR2 SVGAGI. Trimming pared 7 bases from V and 1 base from J, leaving 12 bases between. There are 14 residues in the CDR3. CDR3 region: CASIFGSGTDTQYF. The CDR3, as DNA: TGTGCCAGCATTTTCGGGAGTGGCACAGATACGCAGTATTTT.

V and J are TRBV15 and TRBJ2-3; 8 nucleotides match TRBD1. Trimming removed 5 bases from V and 8 bases from J; junction bases left unmatched: 15. The CDR3 consists of 16 residues. From germline, CDR1 is LNHNV and CDR2 YYDKDF (reference sequence). The CDR3 sequence is CATSDRGSGPGVTQYF. CDR3 DNA sequence: TGTGCCACCAGCGACAGGGGTTCAGGCCCCGGGGTTACGCAGTATTTT.

The J gene is TRBJ1-4, the V gene TRBV4-2; 7 bases match TRBD1. This CDR3 is 17 amino acids long. The germline V gene has CDR1 LGHNA and CDR2 YNFKEQ. Trimming at V came to 0 bases and at J to 3 bases, leaving 7 bases not matched to a gene. Here the CDR3 DNA reads TGTGCCAGCAGCCAAGAAGGGGTAGACAGGGCTAATGAAAAACTGTTTTTT. This codes for CASSQEGVDRANEKLFF.

This clone was counted only a few times. This chain joins TRBV18 and TRBJ1-1; 10 positions agree with TRBD1. The CDR3 has 15 amino acids. The germline CDR1 and CDR2 sequences are KGHSH and LQKENI. V shed 4 bases and J 2 bases; nucleotides not matched to a gene: 4. Written as DNA, the CDR3 is TGTGCCAGCTCACAGGGACAGGGGTCTAACACTGAAGCTTTCTTT. Its translation: CASSQGQGSNTEAFF.

In the case of this clone: The junction departs from germline at one end; a sequencing error may be responsible. V usage is TRBV4-3 and J usage is TRBJ1-1; tentative D call: TRBD1 (5 bases). This CDR3 is built from 11 residues. CDR1 and CDR2 from the germline V gene are LGHNA and YSLEER. The CDR3, as DNA: TGCGCCAGCAGCCAAGGCGGGGGGTTAATCTTT. It translates to CASSQGGGLIF.

V and J are TRBV5-5 and TRBJ1-1, with D maybe TRBD1 (6 bases). Trimming took off 4 bases at V and 4 bases at J, with 14 bases between the two ends. The CDR3 length is 14 residues. CDR1 and CDR2 from the germline V gene are SGHKS and YYEKEE (reference sequence). Here the CDR3 reads CASSLNTGFTEAFF. The DNA for the CDR3 is TGTGCCAGCAGCCTAAATACAGGGTTCACTGAAGCTTTCTTT.

The rearrangement joins TRBV27 to TRBJ1-3; 8 bases match TRBD1. Unmatched junction bases numbered 12, after V lost 6 bases and J lost 2 bases. CDR1 MNHEY and CDR2 SMNVEV come from the germline V gene (reference sequence). The CDR3 totals 17 residues. CDR3 nucleotides: TGTGCCAGCAGCTCCGGACAGGGACTGCCGGCTGGAAACACCATATATTTT. Encoded protein: CASSSGQGLPAGNTIYF.

This chain uses TRBV3-1 (or the pseudogene TRBV3-2) with TRBJ2-1; D is perhaps TRBD1 (5 bases). The V gene lost 1 base and the J gene lost 12 bases, with 10 bases spanning the gap. In germline, CDR1 is LGHDT, CDR2 YNNKEL (reference sequence). This CDR3 region has 12 residues. CDR3 in amino acids: CASSQGPGRQFF. The CDR3 nucleotides read TGTGCCAGCAGCCAAGGTCCAGGGCGGCAGTTCTTC.

V and J are TRBV29-1 and TRBJ1-4; D gene uncertain. V was trimmed by 6 bases and J by 6 bases, leaving 11 bases between them. Per germline, CDR1 SQVTM and CDR2 ANQGSEA. This CDR3 comprises 12 residues. The CDR3 is CSVGKGDEKLFF. CDR3 bases: TGCAGCGTGGGAAAGGGAGATGAAAAACTGTTTTTT.